This is a list of T cell receptor beta chains from one sample in a study of blood T cell repertoires in COVID-19. TCRdb's copy holds only in-frame clones and misses some; the assay was immunoSEQ multiplex PCR. Of over 15,000 clones listed, approximately 76% were seen once; the top ten hold around 32%. What was sequenced was peripheral blood. The receptors originated from a man in his 70s with active or convalescent COVID-19. The CDR3 runs from the conserved cysteine through the conserved F or W. The D gene is left open where the match is weak. Where a row states a size, it is once, few, many or the class of an expanded clone; other rows omit it.

once | TRBD1 | TRBJ1-2 | TRBV9 | TGTGCCAGCAGCGTAAAGGGACAGGGGGCAGTAGGCTACACCTTC | CASSVKGQGAVGYTF
- | - | TRBJ2-3 | TRBV30 | TGTGCCTGGAGTGTCTTGGGACACCTAATGGATACGCAGTATTTT | CAWSVLGHLMDTQYF
- | - | TRBJ2-3 | TRBV5-1 | TGCGCCAGCAGCGTGGGGACAACAACTGGGGCATGGGATACGCAGTATTTT | CASSVGTTTGAWDTQYF
- | - | TRBJ1-4 | TRBV18 | TGTGCCAGCTCACCGCAGGGGAATGAAAAACTGTTTTTT | CASSPQGNEKLFF
- | - | TRBJ1-5 | TRBV18 | TGTGCCAGCTCACAACAGAGCAATCAGCCCCAGCATTTT | CASSQQSNQPQHF
- | TRBD1 | TRBJ1-3 | TRBV27 | TGTGCCAGCAACCCTGACAGGGCTGGAAACACCATATATTTT | CASNPDRAGNTIYF
- | - | TRBJ2-1 | TRBV27 | TGTGCCAGCAGTTTTTCCCGGCCCCGGGTTGAGCAGTTCTTC | CASSFSRPRVEQFF
- | - | TRBJ1-1 | TRBV29-1 | TGCAGCGCCCCGGGGGGATTCATGAACACTGAAGCTTTCTTT | CSAPGGFMNTEAFF
once | - | TRBJ1-3 | TRBV12-3/TRBV12-4 | TGTGCCAGCAGTTTCCGGGGAGGAAACACCATATATTTT | CASSFRGGNTIYF
- | - | TRBJ2-6 | TRBV6-2/TRBV6-3 | TGTGCCAGCAGTTACGCTCTGGGGGGAACCCTCTCTGGGGCCAACGTCCTGACTTTC | CASSYALGGTLSGANVLTF
- | - | TRBJ2-3 | TRBV10-3 | TGTGCCATCAGTCGACTCCGGGACTCGAGCACAGATACGCAGTATTTT | CAISRLRDSSTDTQYF
- | - | TRBJ1-1 | TRBV3-1/TRBV3-2 | TGTGCCAGCAGCCAATCGGACTCCCAGAACACTGAAGCTTTCTTT | CASSQSDSQNTEAFF
few | - | TRBJ2-3 | TRBV13 | TGTGCCAGCAGCTTAGGATCTGCGGGAAATACGCAGTATTTT | CASSLGSAGNTQYF
- | - | TRBJ1-2 | TRBV6-5 | TGTGCCAGCACTCTCGTAGGGGGGGGCGATGGCTACACCTTC | CASTLVGGGDGYTF
few | - | TRBJ1-1 | TRBV3-1/TRBV3-2 | TGTGCCAGCAGCCAAGGGGGACATCTGTTAAACACTGAAGCTTTCTTT | CASSQGGHLLNTEAFF
- | - | TRBJ1-1 | TRBV18 | TGTGCCAGCTCACCCCCCCAGAACACTGAAGCTTTCTTT | CASSPPQNTEAFF
- | - | TRBJ2-5 | TRBV18 | TGTGCCAGCTCCCCTAGACAGGGAGGCGGGAAGTACGAGACCCAGTACTTC | CASSPRQGGGKYETQYF
- | TRBD1 | TRBJ1-2 | TRBV5-1 | TGCGCCAGCAGCGTAACATCGGGACAGGGAAGTGGCTACACCTTC | CASSVTSGQGSGYTF
- | - | TRBJ2-6 | TRBV6-2/TRBV6-3 | TGTGCCAGCAGTTACCGAGCTCTAAGTCCCGGGGCCAACGTCCTGACTTTC | CASSYRALSPGANVLTF
- | - | TRBJ2-5 | TRBV28 | TGTGCCAGCACCCAGGACTTTTCGCGGGAGACCCAGTACTTC | CASTQDFSRETQYF
- | TRBD1 | TRBJ1-6 | TRBV6-4 | TGTGCCAGCTCACGACAGGGGGCTCCCGATAATTCACCCCTCCACTTT | CASSRQGAPDNSPLHF
- | - | TRBJ1-2 | TRBV5-8 | TGTGCCAGCAGCTTGGACATCTATGGCTACACCTTC | CASSLDIYGYTF
few | TRBD1 | TRBJ1-2 | TRBV28 | TGTGCCAGCAGTTTAGTTATAGGGACAGATGGCTACACCTTC | CASSLVIGTDGYTF
- | TRBD1 | TRBJ2-2 | TRBV7-7 | TGTGCTAGCAGTCGAACAGGGACAGGGACCGGGGAGCTGTTTTTT | CASSRTGTGTGELFF
few | TRBD2 | TRBJ2-3 | TRBV10-1 | TGCGCCAGCAGTACGGGAGGTCGCACAGATACGCAGTATTTT | CASSTGGRTDTQYF
- | TRBD1 | TRBJ1-1 | TRBV7-8 | TGTGCCAGCAGCTTAGGAGGGACAGGGAGAGTGGACACTGAAGCTTTCTTT | CASSLGGTGRVDTEAFF
- | - | TRBJ1-5 | TRBV6-5 | TGTGCCAGCACCTCGACATGGGGGGGGGATCAGCCCCAGCATTTT | CASTSTWGGDQPQHF
medium-sized | TRBD2 | TRBJ2-2 | TRBV2 | TGTGCCAGCAGTGAAACCCTGACTAGCGGGGGGGCCGGGGAGCTGTTTTTT | CASSETLTSGGAGELFF
once | - | TRBJ2-1 | TRBV24-1 | TGTGCCACCAGTGAGTTCTCCGGCACTAGACCGTTCTTC | CATSEFSGTRPFF
- | - | TRBJ2-1 | TRBV5-1 | TGCGCCAGCAGCGAACGAGGAAGTAATGAGCAGTTCTTC | CASSERGSNEQFF
- | TRBD2 | TRBJ2-7 | TRBV5-5 | TGTGCCAGCAGCTTGGGGCTAGCGGGGAACTACGAGCAGTACTTC | CASSLGLAGNYEQYF
- | - | TRBJ1-1 | TRBV28 | TGTGCCAGCAGTCTCGGGAGTGACACTGAAGCTTTCTTT | CASSLGSDTEAFF
- | TRBD2 | TRBJ2-1 | TRBV7-3 | TGTGCCAGCAGCTTCGATAGCGGGACCTACAATGAGCAGTTCTTC | CASSFDSGTYNEQFF
- | - | TRBJ1-4 | TRBV4-3 | TGCGCCAGCAGCCAAGATCGGAGTGGGGGGACGGGCGGTGAGGATGAAAAACTGTTTTTT | CASSQDRSGGTGGEDEKLFF
few | - | TRBJ1-3 | TRBV18 | TGTGCCAGCTCCCCCCTCCCCGTTGACAGTGAGGCCCTCTCTGGAAACACCATATATTTT | CASSPLPVDSEALSGNTIYF
- | - | TRBJ2-5 | TRBV9 | TGTGCCAGCAGCGTAGCTACGAAAGAGACCCAGTACTTC | CASSVATKETQYF
- | - | TRBJ1-1 | TRBV6-5 | TGTGCCAGCGCTCCGGGTCGCCGAAACACTGAAGCTTTCTTT | CASAPGRRNTEAFF
few | - | TRBJ1-2 | TRBV19 | TGTGCCAGTAGTATACATTCGGGATCTAACTATGGCTACACCTTC | CASSIHSGSNYGYTF
- | TRBD1 | TRBJ1-1 | TRBV28 | TGTGCCAGCAGTCGGGCCGGGACAGGGAGGGGAGAAGCTTTCTTT | CASSRAGTGRGEAFF
- | - | TRBJ2-1 | TRBV5-1 | TGCGCCAGCAGCTTGGAAGGGGACAACTACAATGAGCAGTTCTTC | CASSLEGDNYNEQFF
- | TRBD2 | TRBJ2-3 | TRBV29-1 | TGCAGCGTAGACGCAGCGGGGGGGCGGGGTACGCAGTATTTT | CSVDAAGGRGTQYF
- | - | TRBJ1-3 | TRBV28 | TGTGCCAGCACCACGGGGGGGTCTGGAAACACCATATATTTT | CASTTGGSGNTIYF
- | - | TRBJ2-7 | TRBV2 | TGTGCCAGCTCAGGGATCCACGAGCAGTACTTC | CASSGIHEQYF
- | - | TRBJ2-7 | TRBV28 | TGTGCCAGCAGTACAGGCCCAATCTACGAGCAGTACTTC | CASSTGPIYEQYF
- | TRBD1 | TRBJ2-5 | TRBV5-1 | TGCGCCAGCAGCTTTTCCCGGGACAGGGGAGAGACCCAGTACTTC | CASSFSRDRGETQYF
- | - | TRBJ2-5 | TRBV5-1 | TGCGCCAGCAGCTCAATGAGTGGTGGAGAGACCCAGTACTTC | CASSSMSGGETQYF
- | TRBD1 | TRBJ1-3 | TRBV6-5 | TGTGCCAGCACTCAGGGGGCGTTTGGAAACACCATATATTTT | CASTQGAFGNTIYF
- | - | TRBJ1-1 | TRBV6-2/TRBV6-3 | TGTGCCAGCAGTTACTCAGGCAACCGGGGTTCAAACACTGAAGCTTTCTTT | CASSYSGNRGSNTEAFF
once | TRBD1 | TRBJ1-3 | TRBV2 | TGTGCCAGCAGTGAAGATCGACAGGGGAGAAACACCATATATTTT | CASSEDRQGRNTIYF
- | - | TRBJ2-2 | TRBV24-1 | TGTGCCACCAGTGATTCAAGTAGCCGGAACACCGGGGAGCTGTTTTTT | CATSDSSSRNTGELFF
- | TRBD1 | TRBJ1-5 | TRBV19 | TGTGCCAGTAGTATAGCTAGGGGGCATCAGCCCCAGCATTTT | CASSIARGHQPQHF
few | TRBD1 | TRBJ2-7 | TRBV10-3 | TGTGCCATCAGTGAGTCGAAAGGGACAGGGGCCTACGAGCAGTACTTC | CAISESKGTGAYEQYF
- | TRBD2 | TRBJ2-7 | TRBV3-1/TRBV3-2 | TGTGCCAGCAGCCAAGTTACGGGAGGGGTCGAGCAGTACTTC | CASSQVTGGVEQYF
- | - | TRBJ2-2 | TRBV7-2 | TGTGCCAGCAGCCCGACTAGTGTTCCCGGGGAGCTGTTTTTT | CASSPTSVPGELFF
- | - | TRBJ1-1 | TRBV6-6 | TGTGCCAGCAGTTACTCGAAAGGGGGGGGAAACACTGAAGCTTTCTTT | CASSYSKGGGNTEAFF